A selection of T cell receptor beta chains follows, all from one sample in a study of PD-L1 blockade in urothelial cancer. Clones were sequenced by immunoSEQ multiplex PCR, and TCRdb holds only the in-frame ones, with some missing. This repertoire shows about 26,000 clones, less than 90% found once; its top ten account for about a third. Sequencing used PBMCs, obtained around atezolizumab (anti-PD-L1) treatment. Receptors originate from a man between 60 and 70 years old with urothelial cancer. Each CDR3 is given with its conserved first and last residue. Each record gives: J gene, V gene, CDR3 length, CDR3 protein.

>TRBJ2-1|TRBV7-9|16
CASSGEASGSYNEQFF
>TRBJ2-1|TRBV19|15
CASSIDRYSRNEQFF
>TRBJ2-6|TRBV30|13
CAWNRAGANVLTF
>TRBJ2-1|TRBV28|12
CASSLQGNEQFF
>TRBJ2-5|TRBV18|14
CASSPMGGQETQYF
>TRBJ1-4|TRBV2|14
CASIKTGANEKLFF
>TRBJ1-2|TRBV6-5|15
CASSYTTGKLYGYTF
>TRBJ2-7|TRBV15|13
CATSRGQDYEQYF
>TRBJ2-5|TRBV5-6|15
CASSLGGRLQETQYF
>TRBJ2-3|TRBV11-3|16
CASSLGASGATDTQYF
>TRBJ2-1|TRBV7-7|17
CASSLARTDGNRDEQFF
>TRBJ2-7|TRBV5-6|15
CASSSAHRFPYEQYF